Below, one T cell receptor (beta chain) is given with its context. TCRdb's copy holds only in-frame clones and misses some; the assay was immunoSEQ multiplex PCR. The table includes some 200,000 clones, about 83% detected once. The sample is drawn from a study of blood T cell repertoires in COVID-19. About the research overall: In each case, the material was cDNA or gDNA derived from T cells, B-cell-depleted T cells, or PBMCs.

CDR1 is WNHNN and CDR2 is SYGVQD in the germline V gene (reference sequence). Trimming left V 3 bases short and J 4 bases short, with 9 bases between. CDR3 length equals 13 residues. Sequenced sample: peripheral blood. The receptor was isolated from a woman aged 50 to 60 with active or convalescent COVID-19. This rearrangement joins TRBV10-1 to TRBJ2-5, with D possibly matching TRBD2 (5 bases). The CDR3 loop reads CASSDVAGETQYF. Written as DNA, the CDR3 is TGCGCCAGCAGTGATGTCGCGGGAGAGACCCAGTACTTC.